This T cell receptor (beta chain) was identified during a study of CD8+CD57+ T cells in acquired aplastic anemia. On the study more broadly: Sorted CD4+ and CD8+ cells gave an average of roughly 3 ug of DNA.

TCR beta VDJ combinations and CDR3 sequences were profiled from genomic DNA. From the reads, TCRdb called clonotypes with MiXCR, one entry per CDR3 protein. The repertoire includes about 40,000 distinct CDR3 sequences, 63% of them detected once, and 59% sits in the top ten. This clonotype was observed at least ten times. V was pared by 5 bases and J by 2 bases, with 6 bases of the junction left unmatched. CDR3 length equals 14 residues. Patients chosen for sequencing had CD8+CD57+ cells that had expanded, as shown by flow cytometry. This receptor was taken from a human donor with aplastic anemia. Sequencing used sorted CD4+, CD8+, or CD8+CD57+ T cells (not recorded which) from PBMCs. V gene TRBV12-3 or TRBV12-4 combines with J gene TRBJ2-7, with TRBD1 identical over 7 bases. The CDR3 bases are TGTGCCAGCAGTCCAGGGGGACCGGCCTACGAGCAGTACTTC. Residues: CASSPGGPAYEQYF.